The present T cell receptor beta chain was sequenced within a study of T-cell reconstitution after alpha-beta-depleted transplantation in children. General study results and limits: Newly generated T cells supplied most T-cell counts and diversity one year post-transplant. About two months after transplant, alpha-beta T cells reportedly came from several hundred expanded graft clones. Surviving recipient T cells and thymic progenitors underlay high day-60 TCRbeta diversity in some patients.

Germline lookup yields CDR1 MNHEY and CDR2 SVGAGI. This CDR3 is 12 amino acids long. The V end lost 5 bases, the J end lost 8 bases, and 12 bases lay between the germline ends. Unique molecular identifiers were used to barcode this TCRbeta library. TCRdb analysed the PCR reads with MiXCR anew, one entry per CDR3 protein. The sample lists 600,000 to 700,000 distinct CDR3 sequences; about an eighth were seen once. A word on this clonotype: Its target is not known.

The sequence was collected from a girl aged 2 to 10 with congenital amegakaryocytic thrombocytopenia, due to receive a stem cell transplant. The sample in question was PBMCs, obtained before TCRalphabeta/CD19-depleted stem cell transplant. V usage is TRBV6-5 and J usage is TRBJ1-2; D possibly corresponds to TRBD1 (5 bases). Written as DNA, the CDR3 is TGTGCCAGCAGTGCAGGGAGTTACGGCTACACCTTC. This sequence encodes CASSAGSYGYTF.